The rows below give T cell receptor beta chains drawn from one sample of a study of cytomegalovirus exposure and HLA in healthy donors. The table came from immunoSEQ multiplex PCR; TCRdb's copy has only in-frame clones and leaves some out. Among 96,000 or so clones listed, roughly 74% were seen once. The specimen was PBMCs. These receptors were collected from a female donor in good health and CMV-seropositive. CDR3s include the opening cysteine and the closing phenylalanine or tryptophan. D genes are given only for firm matches. Clone size is stated in some rows and not others, as once, few, many or a class when expanded.

clone_size,j_call,v_call,d_call,cdr3_nt,cdr3_aa
NA,TRBJ1-5,TRBV7-2,NA,TGTGCCAGCAGCTTAACAAGGGGTGTGGATCAGCCCCAGCATTTT,CASSLTRGVDQPQHF
NA,TRBJ2-7,TRBV10-1,NA,TGCGCCAGCAGTTTAAAGGTGACTGAGGAGCAGTACTTC,CASSLKVTEEQYF
few,TRBJ2-7,TRBV5-4,NA,TGTGCCAGCAGCTTGGCCGGACTGCTCTCCTACGAGCAGTACTTC,CASSLAGLLSYEQYF
NA,TRBJ2-3,TRBV19,NA,TGTGCCAGTAGTACAGGCACAGATACGCAGTATTTT,CASSTGTDTQYF
once,TRBJ2-1,TRBV4-1,TRBD2,TGCGCCAGCAGCCCGGGACTAGCACGCTACAATGAGCAGTTCTTC,CASSPGLARYNEQFF
NA,TRBJ1-6,TRBV14,TRBD1,TGTGCCAGCAGCCCACGGACAGGGAGTAATTCACCCCTCCACTTT,CASSPRTGSNSPLHF
NA,TRBJ1-1,TRBV30,NA,TGTGCCTGGGGGGACAAGGCCACTGAAGCTTTCTTT,CAWGDKATEAFF
NA,TRBJ2-4,TRBV5-6,TRBD2,TGTGCCAGCAGCCCAAAAGGACTAGATTTCGCCAAAAACATTCAGTACTTC,CASSPKGLDFAKNIQYF
few,TRBJ2-1,TRBV6-5,NA,TGTGCCAGCAGGCATATTCAGGGGAATGAGCAGTTCTTC,CASRHIQGNEQFF
few,TRBJ1-1,TRBV5-4,TRBD1,TGTGCCAGCAGCTCGGACAGGGAAGCTTTCTTT,CASSSDREAFF
NA,TRBJ1-2,TRBV4-3,NA,TGCGCCAGCAGCCAAGATTGGACAGACTATGGCTACACCTTC,CASSQDWTDYGYTF
NA,TRBJ2-3,TRBV10-2,TRBD2,TGCGCCAGCAGTGATAGGTGTGGTGGACGGGGAGGGACAGATACGCAGTATTTT,CASSDRCGGRGGTDTQYF
NA,TRBJ2-6,TRBV5-1,NA,TGCGCCAGTCGAGAGGGCAGCTTGAGCTCTGGGGCCAACGTCCTGACTTTC,CASREGSLSSGANVLTF
NA,TRBJ2-7,TRBV7-6,TRBD1,TGTGCCAGCAGCTCTGCCGGGACAGCCTACGAGCAGTACTTC,CASSSAGTAYEQYF
NA,TRBJ1-1,TRBV6-7,TRBD1,TGTGCCAGCAGTTACCCACAGGGGTGTGGGACTGAAGCTTTCTTT,CASSYPQGCGTEAFF
NA,TRBJ2-4,TRBV4-1,NA,TGCGCCAGCAGCCAAGAATTAGCGTACATTCAGTACTTC,CASSQELAYIQYF
once,TRBJ1-3,TRBV7-2,NA,TGTGCCAGCAGCTTATGGGGCCCTGGAAACACCATATATTTT,CASSLWGPGNTIYF
few,TRBJ2-7,TRBV18,NA,TGTGCCAGCTCAACCCATACAGGGAACTACGAGCAGTACTTC,CASSTHTGNYEQYF
NA,TRBJ1-2,TRBV10-3,NA,TGTGCCATCAGTGAGGAGGGGGGGCTGGCTGGCTACACCTTC,CAISEEGGLAGYTF
NA,TRBJ2-1,TRBV2,TRBD2,TGTGCCAGCACGGGTAACAGCGGGGCCTACAATGAGCAGTTCTTC,CASTGNSGAYNEQFF
NA,TRBJ1-6,TRBV25-1,TRBD1,TGTGCCAGCAGTCCACCCGACAGGGCTAATTCACCCCTCCACTTT,CASSPPDRANSPLHF
NA,TRBJ2-2,TRBV7-7,TRBD2,TGTGCTAGCAGCAAAAGACTAGCGGGGAACACCGGGGAGCTGTTTTTT,CASSKRLAGNTGELFF
NA,TRBJ2-2,TRBV4-3,TRBD2,TGCGCCAGCAGCTTGTGGACTAGCGGGAGGGCCGAGGGCGGGGAGCTGTTTTTT,CASSLWTSGRAEGGELFF
NA,TRBJ2-3,TRBV29-1,NA,TGCAGCGTTGACTTAGCGCAGTCCCTTAGCACAGATACGCAGTATTTT,CSVDLAQSLSTDTQYF
NA,TRBJ1-6,TRBV5-1,NA,TGCGCCAGCAGCATCAGGGTAACGTCGGATTCACCCCTCCACTTT,CASSIRVTSDSPLHF
NA,TRBJ2-2,TRBV5-4,TRBD1,TGTGCCAGCAGCTTGGACAGGGACAGGGCAACCGGGGAGCTGTTTTTT,CASSLDRDRATGELFF
NA,TRBJ2-2,TRBV2,NA,TGTGCCAGCAGTAAAGGCGGAACCGGGGAGCTGTTTTTT,CASSKGGTGELFF
NA,TRBJ2-7,TRBV7-2,TRBD1,TGTGCCAGCAGCTTGGACGACAGGGGATGGTCCTACGAGCAGTACTTC,CASSLDDRGWSYEQYF
once,TRBJ1-1,TRBV19,NA,TGTGCCAGTAGTATTGGAGGGGGGGGCACTGAAGCTTTCTTT,CASSIGGGGTEAFF
NA,TRBJ2-7,TRBV18,NA,TGTGCCAGCTCAGGGGATAAACAGGGAGGGTACGAGCAGTACTTC,CASSGDKQGGYEQYF
NA,TRBJ1-2,TRBV19,NA,TGTGCCAGTAGACGTCCGGAGGACTATGGCTACACCTTC,CASRRPEDYGYTF
NA,TRBJ2-1,TRBV18,TRBD2,TGTGCCAGCTCCCCCGGACTAGCGGGAGATGAGCAGTTCTTC,CASSPGLAGDEQFF
NA,TRBJ2-1,TRBV29-1,TRBD2,TGCAGCGTTTGGGGGGGGACTAGCGGCTCCTCCTACAATGAGCAGTTCTTC,CSVWGGTSGSSYNEQFF
NA,TRBJ2-1,TRBV28,NA,TGTGCCAGCAGTTCCAGACTGGTCCCAAATGAGCAGTTCTTC,CASSSRLVPNEQFF
NA,TRBJ2-7,TRBV5-6,NA,TGTGCCAGCAGCTCTGACAGGATCCACGAGCAGTACTTC,CASSSDRIHEQYF
NA,TRBJ1-5,TRBV2,NA,TGTGCCAGCGGGGGCCTAACCCTTAGCAATCAGCCCCAGCATTTT,CASGGLTLSNQPQHF
NA,TRBJ1-2,TRBV6-5,NA,TGTGCCAGCAGTTACTCGAACACAGGGTGGTATGGCTACACCTTC,CASSYSNTGWYGYTF
NA,TRBJ1-1,TRBV9,NA,TGTGCCAGCAGCGTATTAGGGGGTGGGGACACTGAAGCTTTCTTT,CASSVLGGGDTEAFF
NA,TRBJ1-5,TRBV28,NA,TGTGCCAGCAGTTTAGTTGCAGGGTATCAGCCCCAGCATTTT,CASSLVAGYQPQHF
few,TRBJ2-7,TRBV6-1,NA,TGTGCCAGCAGTGACTACGGACAACCAGGGGAAGAGCAGTACTTC,CASSDYGQPGEEQYF